Given below is one T cell receptor beta chain in context. No infections or other immune events were documented during collection. TCRdb's table, derived via immunoSEQ multiplex PCR, lists solely in-frame clones and lacks some. Here the sample spans 100,000 or so clones, roughly 90% being singletons. These data originate in a study of identifying expanded T cells in peripheral blood. The source of this sequence is a person aged 18 to 70 in good health. The material sequenced was blood.

CDR3 in amino acids: CASSYPGQPQHF. CDR3 nucleotide sequence: TGTGCCAGCAGTTACCCGGGGCAGCCCCAGCATTTT. This chain uses TRBV6-5 with TRBJ1-5; D unresolved. V gave up 2 bases and J gave up 7 bases, with 6 bases separating them. This CDR3 is built from 12 residues. CDR1 is MNHEY, CDR2 SVGAGI, per germline.